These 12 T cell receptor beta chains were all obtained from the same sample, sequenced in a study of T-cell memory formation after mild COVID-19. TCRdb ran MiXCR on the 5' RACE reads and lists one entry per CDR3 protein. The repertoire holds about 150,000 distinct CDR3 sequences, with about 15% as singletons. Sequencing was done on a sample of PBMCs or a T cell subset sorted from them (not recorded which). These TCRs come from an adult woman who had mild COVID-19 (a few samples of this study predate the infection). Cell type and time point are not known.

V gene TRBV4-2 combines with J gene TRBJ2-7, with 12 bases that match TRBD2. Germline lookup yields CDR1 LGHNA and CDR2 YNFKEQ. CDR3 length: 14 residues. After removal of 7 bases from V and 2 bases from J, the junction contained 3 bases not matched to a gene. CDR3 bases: TGTGCCAGCAAACTAGCGGGGGGTCCCTACGAGCAGTACTTC. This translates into CASKLAGGPYEQYF.

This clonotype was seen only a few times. This CDR3 is CASSGVWDRKNIQYF. The DNA for the CDR3 is TGTGCCAGCAGCGGAGTGTGGGACAGAAAAAACATTCAGTACTTC. The chain is built from TRBV5-6 and TRBJ2-4, with 7 bases fitting TRBD1. The CDR3 runs to 15 residues. V dropped 4 bases and J dropped 4; count of bases not matched to a gene: 8. Germline V gene sequence: CDR1 SGHDT, CDR2 YYEEEE.

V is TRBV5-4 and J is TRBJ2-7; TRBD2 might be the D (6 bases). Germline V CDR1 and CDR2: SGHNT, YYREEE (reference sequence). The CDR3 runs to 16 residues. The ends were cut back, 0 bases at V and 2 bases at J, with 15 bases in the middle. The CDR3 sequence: CASSLGPPGEAYEQYF. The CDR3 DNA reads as TGTGCCAGCAGCTTGGGCCCACCGGGGGAAGCCTACGAGCAGTACTTC.

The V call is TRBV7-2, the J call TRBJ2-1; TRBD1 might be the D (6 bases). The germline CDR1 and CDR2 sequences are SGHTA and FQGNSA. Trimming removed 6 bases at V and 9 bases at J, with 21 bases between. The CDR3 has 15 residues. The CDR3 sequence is CASRITGSRDGEQFF. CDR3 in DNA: TGTGCCAGCAGAATTACAGGGTCACGAGATGGTGAGCAGTTCTTC.

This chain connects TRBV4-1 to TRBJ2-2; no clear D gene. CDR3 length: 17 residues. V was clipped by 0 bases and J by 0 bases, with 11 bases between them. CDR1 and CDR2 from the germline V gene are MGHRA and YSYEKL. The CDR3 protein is CASSQDTRQPNTGELFF. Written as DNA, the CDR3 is TGCGCCAGCAGCCAAGATACGAGGCAGCCGAACACCGGGGAGCTGTTTTTT.

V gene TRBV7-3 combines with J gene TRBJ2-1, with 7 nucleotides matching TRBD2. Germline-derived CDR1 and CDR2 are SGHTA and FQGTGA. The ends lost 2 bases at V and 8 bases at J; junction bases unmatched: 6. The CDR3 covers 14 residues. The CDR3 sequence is CASSLEGTSDEQFF. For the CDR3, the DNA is TGTGCCAGCAGCTTAGAGGGAACTAGCGATGAGCAGTTCTTC.

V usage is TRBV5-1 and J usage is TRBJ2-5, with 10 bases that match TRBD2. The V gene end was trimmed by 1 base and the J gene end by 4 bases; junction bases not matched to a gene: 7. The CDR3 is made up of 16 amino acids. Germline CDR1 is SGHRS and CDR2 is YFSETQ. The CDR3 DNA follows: TGCGCCAGCAGCTTGAGTAGCGGGGGGCCGGGAGAGACCCAGTACTTC. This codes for CASSLSSGGPGETQYF.

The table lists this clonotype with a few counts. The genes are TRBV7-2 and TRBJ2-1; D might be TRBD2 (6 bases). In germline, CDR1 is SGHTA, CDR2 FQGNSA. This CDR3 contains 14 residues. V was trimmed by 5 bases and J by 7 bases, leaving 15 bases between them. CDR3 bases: TGTGCCAGCAGCCCGGGACTTGACTGGAATGAGCAGTTCTTC. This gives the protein CASSPGLDWNEQFF.

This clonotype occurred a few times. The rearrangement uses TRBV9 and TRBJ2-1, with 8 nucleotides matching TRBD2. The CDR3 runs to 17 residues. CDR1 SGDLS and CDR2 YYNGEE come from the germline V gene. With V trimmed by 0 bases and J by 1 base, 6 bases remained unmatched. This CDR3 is CASSVEPAGGSYNEQFF. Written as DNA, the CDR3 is TGTGCCAGCAGCGTAGAGCCTGCGGGGGGTTCCTACAATGAGCAGTTCTTC. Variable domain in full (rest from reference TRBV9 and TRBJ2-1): DSGVTQTPKHLITATGQRVTLRCSPRSGDLSVYWYQQSLDQGLQFLIQYYNGEERAKGNILERFSAQQFPDLHSELNLSSLELGDSALYFCASSVEPAGGSYNEQFFGPGTRLTVL.

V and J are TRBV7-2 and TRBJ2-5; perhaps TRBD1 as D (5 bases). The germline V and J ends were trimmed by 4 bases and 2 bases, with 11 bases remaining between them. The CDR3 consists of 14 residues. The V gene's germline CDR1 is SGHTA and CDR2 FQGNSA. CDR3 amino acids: CASSSSKGQETQYF. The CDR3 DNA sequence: TGTGCCAGCAGCTCCTCAAAGGGGCAAGAGACCCAGTACTTC.

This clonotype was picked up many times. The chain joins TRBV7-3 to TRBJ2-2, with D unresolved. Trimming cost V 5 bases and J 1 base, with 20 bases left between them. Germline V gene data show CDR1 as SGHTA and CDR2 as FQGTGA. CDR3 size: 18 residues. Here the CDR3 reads CASSPYPAITLNTGELFF. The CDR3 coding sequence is TGTGCCAGCAGCCCCTACCCGGCGATTACCTTGAACACCGGGGAGCTGTTTTTT.

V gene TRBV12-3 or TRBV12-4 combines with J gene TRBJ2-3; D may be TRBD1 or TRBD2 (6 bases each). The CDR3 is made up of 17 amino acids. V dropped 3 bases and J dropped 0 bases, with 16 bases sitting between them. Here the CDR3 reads CASSFEPGAKSTDTQYF. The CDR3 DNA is TGTGCCAGCAGTTTCGAGCCGGGGGCTAAAAGCACAGATACGCAGTATTTT.